This TCR beta chain originates from a study of OX40 agonist ivuxolimab in advanced cancers. Study information: Therapy given before enrollment (anti-PD-1, anti-PD-L1 or anti-CTLA-4) was allowed, and over 35% had some. Three patients had partial responses: one hepatocellular carcinoma, two cutaneous melanoma.

This clone came up once. The antigen is undetermined. Overall study findings and caveats: Clonal expansion among partial responders at 0.1-3.0 mg/kg ranked near the lowest.

CDR3 length: 16 residues. Germline V gene lookup returns CDR1 SGDLS and CDR2 YYNGEE. Trimming removed 4 bases from V and 7 bases from J; junction bases left unmatched: 9. TCRdb's table, derived via immunoSEQ multiplex PCR, lists solely in-frame clones and lacks some. Of tens of thousands of clones detected, roughly 82% appear once; the ten largest clones hold approximately 1.8%. The sequence came from an adult with an advanced solid tumor such as melanoma, head and neck, liver or kidney cancer. Source: CD4+ or CD8+ T cells sorted from blood, taken in a trial of the OX40 agonist ivuxolimab. This chain uses TRBV9 with TRBJ2-2; 11 bases match TRBD1. The CDR3 is CASSFGTGGMVGELFF. The CDR3, as DNA: TGTGCCAGCAGCTTCGGGACAGGGGGTATGGTCGGGGAGCTGTTTTTT.